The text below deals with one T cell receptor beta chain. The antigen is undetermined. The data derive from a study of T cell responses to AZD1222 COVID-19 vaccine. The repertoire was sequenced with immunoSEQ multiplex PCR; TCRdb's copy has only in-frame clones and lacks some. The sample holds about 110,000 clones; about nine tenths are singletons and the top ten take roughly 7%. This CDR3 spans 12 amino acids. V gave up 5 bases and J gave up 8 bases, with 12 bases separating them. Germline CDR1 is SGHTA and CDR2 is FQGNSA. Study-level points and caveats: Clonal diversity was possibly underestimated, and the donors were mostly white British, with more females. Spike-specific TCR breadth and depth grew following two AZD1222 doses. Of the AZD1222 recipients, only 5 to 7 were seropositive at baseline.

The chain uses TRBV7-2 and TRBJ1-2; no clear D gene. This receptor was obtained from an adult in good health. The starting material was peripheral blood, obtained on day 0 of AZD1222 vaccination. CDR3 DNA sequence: TGTGCCAGCAGCAAAGACGGGCGAGGCTACACCTTC. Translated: CASSKDGRGYTF.